Sequencing of this TCR beta chain was carried out in a study of beta chain features in type 1 diabetes. Study results and caveats: Any HLA type influence on TCRB rearrangement was left unresolved here. Compared with healthy donors, patients appeared to share more similar naive, central memory and regulatory TCRB repertoires.

The CDR3 loop spans 14 amino acids. Per the germline V gene, CDR1 is SEHNR and CDR2 is FQNEAQ (reference sequence). The V gene lost 1 base and the J gene lost 5 bases, with 12 bases spanning the gap. In total, each donor contributed a single heparinised blood draw that averaged roughly 100 mL. The authors reverse transcribed all of the isolated RNA, so sequencing captured expressed TCRB transcripts. TCRdb's copy holds only in-frame clones and misses some; the assay was immunoSEQ multiplex PCR. The sample carries about 320,000 clones, 12% to 15% recorded once. About this clone itself: The antigen remains undetermined.

Sequencing was done on a sample of central memory CD4+ T cells from blood. The receptor's source is a man aged 30-40 years in good health. The rearrangement joins TRBV7-9 to TRBJ2-7; D is perhaps TRBD1 (5 bases). The CDR3 DNA follows: TGTGCCAGCAGCTTAGAGTTAGAACAGGACGAGCAGTACTTC. This sequence encodes CASSLELEQDEQYF. Using reference TRBV7-9 and TRBJ2-7 for the parts outside the CDR3, the full variable domain is DTGVSQNPRHKITKRGQNVTFRCDPISEHNRLYWYRQTLGQGPEFLTYFQNEAQLEKSRLLSDRFSAERPKGSFSTLEIQRTEQGDSAMYLCASSLELEQDEQYFGPGTRLTVT.